This passage covers 27 T cell receptor beta chains from one sample sequenced in a study of T cell repertoires in cytomegalovirus infection. These TCRs' antigens remain unknown. Using its own MiXCR run on the reads, TCRdb lists one record per CDR3 protein. The table has approximately 110,000 distinct CDR3 sequences, 25% to 35% seen once. The sample here was CD8+ T cells from cultured PBMCs, taken from culture after CMV antigen stimulation. Receptor source: a human donor in good health (CMV status not recorded). Some clones in this sample may be carry-over from other donors' samples.

This clonotype has ten or more counts. The genes are TRBV27 and TRBJ2-2; 8 bases match TRBD1. V lost 6 bases, J lost 5 bases, and 8 bases stayed unmatched. Germline CDR1 and CDR2: MNHEY and SMNVEV (reference sequence). The CDR3 runs 15 residues. This CDR3 reads CASSQGQGGTGELFF. Written as DNA, the CDR3 is TGTGCCAGCAGCCAAGGACAGGGCGGGACCGGGGAGCTGTTTTTT.

This chain uses TRBV15 with TRBJ2-2; 8 nucleotides agree with TRBD1. J lost 5 bases, V lost 4 bases, and 15 bases had no gene match. This CDR3 contains 18 residues. The germline V gene has CDR1 LNHNV and CDR2 YYDKDF (reference sequence). This CDR3 reads CATSTIGQGKATTGELFF. CDR3 DNA sequence: TGTGCCACCAGCACCATCGGACAGGGAAAGGCAACGACCGGGGAGCTGTTTTTT.

For this clonotype: The missing conserved phenylalanine or tryptophan at the end of this CDR3 makes a read error likely. The V call is TRBV6-5, the J call TRBJ2-5; D not resolved. CDR3 length equals 15 residues. V lost 6 bases, J lost 2 bases, and 16 bases lay in between. CDR1 is MNHEY and CDR2 is SVGAGI in the germline V gene. The CDR3 here is CASSLFSGRQETQYS. The CDR3 DNA reads TGTGCCAGCAGCCTCTTTTCGGGTCGACAAGAGACCCAGTACTCC.

The gene calls are TRBV28 and TRBJ2-1, with 16 bases fitting TRBD2. The germline V gene encodes CDR1 MDHEN and CDR2 SYDVKM. The CDR3 runs 19 residues. V lost 1 base and J lost 9; bases outside the gene matches: 12. The CDR3 is CASSLYGTSGGGTGVEQFF. DNA for the CDR3: TGTGCCAGCAGTTTATATGGGACTAGCGGGGGGGGCACGGGCGTTGAGCAGTTCTTC.

The chain recombines TRBV4-1 with TRBJ1-2, with 7 positions matching TRBD1. After removal of 4 bases from V and 4 bases from J, the junction contained 3 bases not matched to a gene. The germline gives CDR1 MGHRA, CDR2 YSYEKL. The CDR3 contains 13 residues. The DNA for the CDR3 is TGCGCCAGCAGCCTGGACAGGTCCTATGGCTACACCTTC. This gives the protein CASSLDRSYGYTF.

The chain employs TRBV6-2 or TRBV6-3 and TRBJ2-1; D remains unclear. Germline V gives CDR1 MNHEY, CDR2 SVGEGT. Trimming cost V 2 bases and J 9 bases, with 8 bases left between them. This CDR3 contains 12 residues. The CDR3 protein is CASSYPAVEQFF. In DNA form, the CDR3 reads TGTGCCAGCAGTTACCCAGCAGTTGAGCAGTTCTTC.

The chain has TRBV4-1 and TRBJ2-7; D is possibly TRBD1 (5 bases). Germline values: CDR1 MGHRA, CDR2 YSYEKL. The CDR3 consists of 16 residues. V was clipped by 1 base and J by 0 bases, with 13 bases between them. The CDR3 DNA is TGCGCCAGCAGCCAAGGCACGCAGGGAACCTCCTACGAGCAGTACTTC. Encoded protein: CASSQGTQGTSYEQYF.

The chain couples TRBV28 to TRBJ2-1, with 11 bases fitting TRBD2. CDR1 is MDHEN and CDR2 is SYDVKM in the germline V gene. V lost 6 bases and J lost 7; bases outside the gene matches: 11. CDR3 size: 16 residues. Here the CDR3 reads CASSPVAGGWYNEQFF. CDR3 nucleotide sequence: TGTGCCAGCAGCCCAGTAGCGGGGGGGTGGTATAATGAGCAGTTCTTC.

The V and J genes are TRBV15 and TRBJ1-1, with 7 nucleotides matching TRBD1. Germline CDR1 is LNHNV and CDR2 is YYDKDF (reference sequence). J lost 1 base, V lost 1 base, and 9 bases had no gene match. CDR3 length: 17 residues. The CDR3 region has the DNA TGTGCCACCAGCAGAGTCGAAATTGGACAGGCGAACACTGAAGCTTTCTTT. Its translation is CATSRVEIGQANTEAFF. Full variable domain (missing parts from reference TRBV15 and TRBJ1-1): DAMVIQNPRYQVTQFGKPVTLSCSQTLNHNVMYWYQQKSSQAPKLLFHYYDKDFNNEADTPDNFQSRRPNTSFCFLDIRSPGLGDTAMYLCATSRVEIGQANTEAFFGQGTRLTVV.

This chain connects TRBV5-6 to TRBJ1-3, with D possibly being TRBD1 (5 bases). The CDR3 consists of 13 residues. Germline V lookup: CDR1 SGHDT, CDR2 YYEEEE. The ends were cut back, 4 bases at V and 4 bases at J, with 9 bases in the middle. The CDR3 DNA reads as TGTGCCAGCAGCCCTGGGACGGGAAACACCATATATTTT. It encodes CASSPGTGNTIYF.

A word on this clonotype: A junction boundary mismatches the germline segment, possibly from a read error. The chain recombines TRBV6-5 with TRBJ2-1; unclear D gene. CDR3 size: 12 residues. From germline, CDR1 is MNHEY and CDR2 SVGAGI. CDR3 nucleotide sequence: TGTGTCAGCACCTCGATCTGGAATGAGCAGTTCTTC. It translates to CVSTSIWNEQFF.

This clonotype was counted ten times or more. CDR3 amino acids: CASIPGQGFNNEQFF. CDR3 bases: TGTGCCAGCATTCCGGGACAGGGGTTCAACAATGAGCAGTTCTTC. The chain has TRBV6-1 and TRBJ2-1; 10 positions agree with TRBD1. In germline, CDR1 is MNHNS, CDR2 SASEGT. This CDR3 has 15 residues. The ends lost 7 bases at V and 5 bases at J; junction bases unmatched: 8.

The chain recombines TRBV7-6 with TRBJ2-3; 8 nucleotides align to TRBD2. Germline V gives CDR1 SGHVS, CDR2 FNYEAQ. This CDR3 has 16 residues. V lost 5 bases and J lost 5; bases outside the gene matches: 12. CDR3 amino acids: CASSLLSGMGGDTQYF. In DNA, the CDR3 is TGTGCCAGCAGCCTCCTTAGCGGGATGGGGGGAGATACGCAGTATTTT.

V usage is TRBV7-9 and J usage is TRBJ1-1; D is unclear. Trimming removed 6 bases at V and 3 bases at J, with 8 bases between. The CDR3 spans 12 residues. The V gene's germline CDR1 is SEHNR and CDR2 FQNEAQ (reference sequence). This CDR3 is CASSLSYTEAFF. CDR3 DNA sequence: TGTGCCAGCAGTCTCTCCTACACTGAAGCTTTCTTT.

The table lists this clonotype with many counts. The V and J genes are TRBV27 and TRBJ2-3; 8 bases map to TRBD2. V lost 3 bases to trimming and J lost 4 bases; unmatched junction nucleotides: 6. Germline CDR1 is MNHEY and CDR2 is SMNVEV (reference sequence). The CDR3 covers 15 residues. The CDR3 sequence is CASSFSGGAADTQYF. The CDR3 DNA is TGTGCCAGCAGTTTCTCCGGGGGGGCGGCAGATACGCAGTATTTT.

The chain employs TRBV28 and TRBJ1-5, with 10 nucleotides matching TRBD1. The CDR3 sequence is 14 residues long. V lost 7 bases and J lost 5; bases outside the gene matches: 5. CDR1 is MDHEN, CDR2 SYDVKM, per germline. CDR3 residues: CASTGDRGYQPQHF. The CDR3, as DNA: TGTGCCAGCACCGGGGACAGGGGTTATCAGCCCCAGCATTTT. Drawing the rest from reference TRBV28 and TRBJ1-5, the complete variable domain is DVKVTQSSRYLVKRTGEKVFLECVQDMDHENMFWYRQDPGLGLRLIYFSYDVKMKEKGDIPEGYSVSREKKERFSLILESASTNQTSMYLCASTGDRGYQPQHFGDGTRLSIL.

This clonotype was observed once. CDR3 sequence: CASSFQVDRDSFGYTF. The CDR3 coding sequence is TGCGCCAGCAGCTTTCAAGTGGACAGGGATTCGTTTGGCTACACCTTC. The gene calls are TRBV5-1 and TRBJ1-2; 8 bases are shared with TRBD1. Germline V CDR1 and CDR2: SGHRS, YFSETQ. V lost 2 bases to trimming and J lost 7 bases; unmatched junction nucleotides: 13. The CDR3 totals 16 residues.

In its sample, this clonotype was seen many times. The genes are TRBV19 and TRBJ2-1; D may be TRBD2 (6 bases). The CDR3 runs to 14 residues. Between the trimmed V and J ends, which lost 2 bases and 4 bases, there was a span of 9 bases. Germline values: CDR1 LNHDA, CDR2 SQIVND (reference sequence). The CDR3, as DNA: TGTGCCAGTAGTATACCCGGGAGATACAATGAGCAGTTCTTC. Its protein product is CASSIPGRYNEQFF.

This clonotype appeared a few times. The chain combines TRBV27 with TRBJ1-5, with no clear D. The CDR3 spans 11 residues. Trimming pared 2 bases from V and 6 bases from J, leaving 2 bases between. Germline CDR1 reads MNHEY; CDR2 reads SMNVEV (reference sequence). CDR3 nucleotide sequence: TGTGCCAGCAGTTTAGGTCAGCCCCAGCATTTT. Its translation is CASSLGQPQHF.

This clonotype showed up many times. The CDR3 loop is CASRVAGGETQYF. Here the CDR3 DNA reads TGTGCCAGCAGAGTAGCGGGGGGGGAGACCCAGTACTTC. V and J are TRBV6-1 and TRBJ2-5, with 11 positions matching TRBD2. The V segment lost 6 bases and the J segment 5 bases; nucleotides outside the gene matches: 2. The germline V gene encodes CDR1 MNHNS and CDR2 SASEGT. CDR3 length: 13 amino acids.

V usage is TRBV7-4 and J usage is TRBJ2-2; 7 nucleotides agree with TRBD2. The CDR3 is 22 residues long. Unmatched junction bases numbered 23, after V lost 3 bases and J lost 1 base. Germline CDR1 SGHVT, CDR2 SQSDAQ. CDR3 sequence reads: CASSFPRLGLGGGYLNTGELFF. The DNA of the CDR3 is TGTGCCAGCAGCTTCCCCCGGCTAGGACTAGGCGGGGGTTATTTGAACACCGGGGAGCTGTTTTTT.

This clonotype occurred many times. This rearrangement joins TRBV7-9 to TRBJ1-2; 7 bases line up with TRBD1. CDR1 and CDR2 from the germline V gene are SEHNR and FQNEAQ (reference sequence). The CDR3 length is 15 residues. J lost 3 bases, V lost 6 bases, and 10 bases had no gene match. For the CDR3, the DNA is TGTGCCAGCAGTCAGCAAACAGGGGCGGACTATGGCTACACCTTC. It encodes CASSQQTGADYGYTF.

The V and J genes are TRBV2 and TRBJ2-1, with D unresolved. There are 10 residues in the CDR3. The V and J ends lost 6 bases and 9 bases respectively, with 6 bases between them. CDR1 and CDR2 (germline): SNHLY, FYNNEI. CDR3 residues: CASRVREQFF. CDR3 bases: TGTGCCAGCAGAGTGCGTGAGCAGTTCTTC.

This clonotype was observed a handful of times. V is TRBV19 and J is TRBJ2-7; the D is unclear. V dropped 5 bases and J dropped 7 bases, with 15 bases sitting between them. The CDR3 runs 13 residues. The V gene's germline CDR1 is LNHDA and CDR2 SQIVND (reference sequence). The CDR3 here is CASSPGPVEEQYF. For the CDR3, the DNA is TGTGCCAGTAGTCCCGGGCCAGTCGAAGAGCAGTACTTC.

This clonotype was detected a few times. V and J are TRBV12-3 or TRBV12-4 and TRBJ1-1; D may be TRBD1 (5 bases). This CDR3 region has 13 residues. The V end lost 6 bases, the J end lost 7 bases, and 15 bases lay between the germline ends. The CDR3 loop reads CASSHLNGGEAFF. The CDR3 DNA reads as TGTGCCAGCAGCCATCTCAACGGGGGTGAAGCTTTCTTT.

This clonotype came up a few times. The chain is built from TRBV2 and TRBJ2-6, with D possibly TRBD1 on 5 matching bases. Germline V lookup: CDR1 SNHLY, CDR2 FYNNEI. V dropped 4 bases and J dropped 0 bases, with 10 bases sitting between them. This CDR3 spans 16 amino acids. CDR3 nucleotides: TGTGCCAGCAGTGGGGGCCCCGTCTCTGGGGCCAACGTCCTGACTTTC. Encoded protein: CASSGGPVSGANVLTF.

The rearrangement links TRBV24-1 to TRBJ1-1; no reliable D call. The germline V gene encodes CDR1 KGHDR and CDR2 SFDVKD. The CDR3 has 10 amino acids. Trimming shortened V by 8 bases and J by 11 bases, and 11 bases separated the two germline ends. Here the CDR3 reads CATTRLSAFF. The DNA of the CDR3 is TGTGCCACCACCCGTCTATCCGCTTTCTTT.